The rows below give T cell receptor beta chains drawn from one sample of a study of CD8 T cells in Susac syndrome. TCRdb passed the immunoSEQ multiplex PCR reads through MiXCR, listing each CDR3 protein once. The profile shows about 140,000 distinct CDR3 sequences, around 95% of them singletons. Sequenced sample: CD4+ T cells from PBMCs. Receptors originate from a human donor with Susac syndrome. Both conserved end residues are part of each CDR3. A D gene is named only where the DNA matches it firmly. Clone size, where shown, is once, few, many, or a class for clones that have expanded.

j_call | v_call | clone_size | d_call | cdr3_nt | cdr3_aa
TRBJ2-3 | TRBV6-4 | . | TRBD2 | TGTGCCAGCAGTGTAGCGGGGGGCACAGATACGCAGTATTTT | CASSVAGGTDTQYF
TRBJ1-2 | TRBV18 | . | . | TGTGCCAGCTCACCACCGCCAAGGCCAAACTATGGCTACACCTTC | CASSPPPRPNYGYTF
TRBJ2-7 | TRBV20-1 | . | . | TGCAGTGCTACCCAGGGGGGTTACGAGCAGTACTTC | CSATQGGYEQYF
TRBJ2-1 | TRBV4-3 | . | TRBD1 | TGCGCCAGCAGCCAAGACGGACAGGGTAATGAGCAGTTCTTC | CASSQDGQGNEQFF
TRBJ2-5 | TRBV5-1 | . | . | TGCGCCAGCAGCGGTTCACAGCCGTTCAGAGAGACCCAGTACTTC | CASSGSQPFRETQYF
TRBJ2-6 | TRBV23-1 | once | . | TGCGCCAGCAGTCAATCGGGTCCGATCTCTGGGGCCAACGTCCTGACTTTC | CASSQSGPISGANVLTF
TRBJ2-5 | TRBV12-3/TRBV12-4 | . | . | TGTGCCAGCACCCCGGGGAGGGGGTCCAATAAACTACAAGAGACCCAGTACTTC | CASTPGRGSNKLQETQYF
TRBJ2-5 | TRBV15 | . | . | TGTGCCACCAGCAGACAGGCCGGTCGGGAGACCCAGTACTTC | CATSRQAGRETQYF
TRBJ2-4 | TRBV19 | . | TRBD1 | TGTGCCAGTAGTAAGCCGTACAGGGGATTAGCCAAAAACATTCAGTACTTC | CASSKPYRGLAKNIQYF
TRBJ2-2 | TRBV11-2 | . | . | TGTGCCAGCACCCCGTCCGGGGAGCTGTTTTTT | CASTPSGELFF
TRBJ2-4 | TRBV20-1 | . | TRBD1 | TGCAGTGCTTCAGAGGGGGCGGCAGAGCAAAACATTCAGTACTTC | CSASEGAAEQNIQYF
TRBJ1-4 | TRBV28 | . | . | TGTGCCAGCAGTGTCCGACGGGAGGGACTGTTTTTT | CASSVRREGLFF
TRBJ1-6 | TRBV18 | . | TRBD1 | TGTGCCAGCTCACCACAGGGGACAGGGGGTTCATCACCCCTCCACTTT | CASSPQGTGGSSPLHF
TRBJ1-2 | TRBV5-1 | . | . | TGCGCCAGCAGCTTGGGGTTTGAAGGTGGCTACACCTTC | CASSLGFEGGYTF
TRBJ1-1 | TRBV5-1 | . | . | TGCGCCAGCAGCTTGGCCTTAGGAGTGAACACTGAAGCTTTCTTT | CASSLALGVNTEAFF
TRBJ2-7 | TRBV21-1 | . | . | TGTGCCAGCAGCAAAGGGTGCTCCAGGGGGCGGAACGAGCAGTACTTC | CASSKGCSRGRNEQYF
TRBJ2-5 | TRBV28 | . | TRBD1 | TGTGCCAGCGGGACAGGGCCGGGGTCCCAGTACTTC | CASGTGPGSQYF
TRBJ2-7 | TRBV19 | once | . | TGTGCCAGTAGTATCAAGGGGTCCTACGAGCAGTACTTC | CASSIKGSYEQYF
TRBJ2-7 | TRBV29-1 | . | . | TGCAGCGTTGAAGGCAATACCCGCTACGAGCAGTACTTC | CSVEGNTRYEQYF
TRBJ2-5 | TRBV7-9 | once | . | TGTGCCAGCAGCTTAGGAAGCCTACAAGAGACCCAGTACTTC | CASSLGSLQETQYF
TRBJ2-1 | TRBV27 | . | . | TGTGCTACTGCACTCTCCTACAATGAGCAGTTCTTC | CATALSYNEQFF
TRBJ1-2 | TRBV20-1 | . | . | TGCAGTGCTAGCAATGGACAGACCTTCTATGGCTACACCTTC | CSASNGQTFYGYTF
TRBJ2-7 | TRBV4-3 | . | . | TGCGCCAGCAGCCAAGATAAAGCAGCCCTGGGGTACGAGCAGTACTTC | CASSQDKAALGYEQYF
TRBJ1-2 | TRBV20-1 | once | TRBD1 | TGCAGTGCAGGAAACAGGGGGCTCAGGGGCTACACCTTC | CSAGNRGLRGYTF
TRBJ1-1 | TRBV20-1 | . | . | TGCAGTGCTAGAGATGGGACAACTGTCACTGAAGCTTTCTTT | CSARDGTTVTEAFF